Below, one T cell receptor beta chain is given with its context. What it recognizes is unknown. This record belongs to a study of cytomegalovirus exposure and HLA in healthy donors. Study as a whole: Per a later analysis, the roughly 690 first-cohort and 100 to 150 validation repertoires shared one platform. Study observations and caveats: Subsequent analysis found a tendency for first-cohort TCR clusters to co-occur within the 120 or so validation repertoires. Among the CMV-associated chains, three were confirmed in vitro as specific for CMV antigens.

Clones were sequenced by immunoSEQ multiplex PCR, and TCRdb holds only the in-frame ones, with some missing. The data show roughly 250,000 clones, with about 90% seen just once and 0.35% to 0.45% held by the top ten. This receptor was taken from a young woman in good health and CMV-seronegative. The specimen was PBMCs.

CDR3: CASSQDIASGGYEQYF. In DNA form, the CDR3 reads TGCGCCAGCAGCCAAGATATAGCTAGCGGAGGCTACGAGCAGTACTTC. The chain is built from TRBV4-1 and TRBJ2-7; 7 bases are a match to TRBD2. Germline V gives CDR1 MGHRA, CDR2 YSYEKL. The length of the CDR3 is 16 residues. J lost 3 bases, V lost 0 bases, and 8 bases had no gene match.